This T cell receptor beta chain stems from a study of CD8+ T cells in alopecia areata. About the research overall: Treated patients were given 5 to 10 mg oral tofacitinib twice daily.

Looked up from germline, CDR1 is KGHSH and CDR2 is LQKENI. Trimming removed 3 bases from V and 4 bases from J, with 13 bases in between. CDR3 length: 16 amino acids. Points on this clone: What it binds is not known.

RNA was isolated and reverse transcribed to cDNA, the sequencing template. Profiled with immunoSEQ multiplex PCR; TCRdb holds only in-frame clones, not every one. Of some 130,000 clones listed, roughly 61% are singletons. Study-wide results and caveats: Lesional scalp, especially alopecia totalis/universalis, showed higher clonality than normal scalp. Alphabeta T cells residing in normal skin are also sequenced in scalp samples.

The chain employs TRBV18 and TRBJ2-6; unclear D gene. The clonotype originates from a human donor with alopecia areata. Source: CD4+ T cells sorted from blood, taken at week 0. The CDR3 bases are TGTGCCAGCTCACCCTCTGTGGGCCCCGGGGCCAACGTCCTGACTTTC. This sequence encodes CASSPSVGPGANVLTF. Full variable domain (outside the CDR3, taken from reference TRBV18 and TRBJ2-6): NAGVMQNPRHLVRRRGQEARLRCSPMKGHSHVYWYRQLPEEGLKFMVYLQKENIIDESGMPKERFSAEFPKEGPSILRIQQVVRGDSAAYFCASSPSVGPGANVLTFGAGSRLTVL.